This T cell receptor (beta chain) was sequenced during a study of persistence of HIV-infected CD4 T cells. The stimulus was an HIV-1 Gag 15-mer peptide pool, around 1.1 ug/peptide/mL. Sorting selected CD4+ T cells upregulating both CD40 ligand and CD69. The sample holds a few counts of this clone. Its specificity is not known. The libraries were made with immunoSEQ version 4 in survey mode. Sequenced by immunoSEQ multiplex PCR; TCRdb stores in-frame clones only, minus some. Found here are tens of thousands of clones, around 74% of them singletons; the top ten hold approximately 1.7%. The receptor's source is an adult man with HIV who was CMV-seropositive. The input for sequencing was CD4+ T cells sorted from PBMCs after roughly 18-hour stimulation, taken from a patient who received antiretroviral therapy.

The CDR3: CASANYRGQETQYF. The CDR3 DNA is TGTGCCAGCGCAAATTACAGGGGCCAAGAGACCCAGTACTTC. The chain carries TRBV7-9 and TRBJ2-5; TRBD1 agrees at 7 bases. Germline CDR1 and CDR2: SEHNR and FQNEAQ (reference sequence). The CDR3 totals 14 residues. Losses at the gene ends were 8 bases for V and 1 base for J; bases not matched to a gene: 7.